This T cell receptor (beta chain) originates from a study of shared clonotypes between healthy human individuals. Study-level points and caveats: Clonotype sharing among donors was thought likely to change with sequencing depth.

A roughly 220 ng quantity of DNA, 30,000 to 35,000 T cell genomes, went into the sorted-subset replicate PCRs. The method was immunoSEQ multiplex PCR; TCRdb's version includes in-frame clones alone and lacks a portion of them. The sample shows 600,000 to 700,000 clones, approximately 73% of them seen only once. On this clone itself: Its antigen is unknown.

V lost 2 bases and J lost 3; bases outside the gene matches: 6. CDR3 length: 17 amino acids. The V gene's germline CDR1 is SGHDN and CDR2 FVKESK. This TCR was sampled from a woman aged 30 to 39 in good health. Sample: memory CD4+ T cells sorted from blood. Subset: CD45RA-negative fraction. This rearrangement joins TRBV14 to TRBJ2-3; 12 bases align to TRBD2. The CDR3 DNA follows: TGTGCCAGCAGCCAACTCCAAACTAGCGGGAGGACAGATACGCAGTATTTT. Its protein product is CASSQLQTSGRTDTQYF.